This T cell receptor beta chain was recovered during a study of control samples from healthy donors and cancer patients (dated by TCRdb to about 2020). Comment on this clone: Its antigen is unknown. Qualities for individual bases were not recorded, and no much larger clone is one base off.

The CDR3 sequence holds 13 residues, the cysteine and phenylalanine included. Only the CDR3 part of the read is kept: 39 bases, read in frame from the first base. The germline V gene specifies SGHTS as CDR1 and YDEGEE as CDR2. V loses 3 bases, J loses 5 bases, and the germline ends lie 11 bases apart. Libraries came from the immunoSEQ multiplex PCR assay. TCRdb re-hosts the immuneACCESS table, in-frame sequences only. Its copies lack some clones; in the studies checked, an unresolved V gene accounts for under half of them, and the cause for the rest is not known. Present in this sample are about 70,000 clones, about 95% of which were seen just once. The top ten clonotypes cover roughly 3% of the sample.

This clonotype was obtained from a woman under 40 in good health. Sequencing was done on a sample of blood. The chain links TRBV5-8 with TRBJ1-1, with the identity of the D gene unclear. This receptor has the CDR3 CASSSGLGTEAFF. The DNA sequence follows: TGTGCCAGCAGCTCTGGACTGGGAACTGAAGCTTTCTTT. With the portions outside the CDR3 filled from the reference TRBV5-8 and TRBJ1-1 genes, the complete variable region becomes EAGVTQSPTHLIKTRGQQATLRCSPISGHTSVYWYQQALGLGLQFLLWYDEGEERNRGNFPPRFSGRQFPNYSSELNVNALELEDSALYLCASSSGLGTEAFFGQGTRLTVV.